A selection of T cell receptor beta chains follows, all from one sample in a study of T cells in lung cancer brain metastases. Profiled with immunoSEQ multiplex PCR; TCRdb holds only in-frame clones, not every one. The repertoire holds 950 to 1,300 clones, with 86% as singletons. Input material: tumor tissue from a brain metastasis. The receptors originated from a woman aged 45 to 65 with non-small cell lung cancer that had spread to the brain. Both conserved end residues are part of each CDR3. Fields, in order: clone size, J gene, D gene, V gene, CDR3 protein, CDR3 DNA. The D gene is left open where the match is weak. Size is stated for part of the rows, as once, few or many counts, or as a class when the clone is expanded.

once TRBJ2-2 NA TRBV7-8 CASSLDSHTGELFF TGTGCCAGCAGCTTAGACAGTCACACCGGGGAGCTGTTTTTT
NA TRBJ1-1 NA TRBV18 CASSPIGNTEAFF TGTGCCAGCTCACCAATTGGGAACACTGAAGCTTTCTTT
large TRBJ1-4 NA TRBV25-1 CASRYGSNEKLFF TGTGCCAGCAGATATGGGTCCAATGAAAAACTGTTTTTT
NA TRBJ2-1 NA TRBV18 CASSPGLNEQFF TGTGCCAGCTCGCCCGGACTGAATGAGCAGTTCTTC
once TRBJ1-5 NA TRBV15 CATSTQNDGYNQPQHF TGTGCCACCAGCACACAAAACGACGGCTACAATCAGCCCCAGCATTTT